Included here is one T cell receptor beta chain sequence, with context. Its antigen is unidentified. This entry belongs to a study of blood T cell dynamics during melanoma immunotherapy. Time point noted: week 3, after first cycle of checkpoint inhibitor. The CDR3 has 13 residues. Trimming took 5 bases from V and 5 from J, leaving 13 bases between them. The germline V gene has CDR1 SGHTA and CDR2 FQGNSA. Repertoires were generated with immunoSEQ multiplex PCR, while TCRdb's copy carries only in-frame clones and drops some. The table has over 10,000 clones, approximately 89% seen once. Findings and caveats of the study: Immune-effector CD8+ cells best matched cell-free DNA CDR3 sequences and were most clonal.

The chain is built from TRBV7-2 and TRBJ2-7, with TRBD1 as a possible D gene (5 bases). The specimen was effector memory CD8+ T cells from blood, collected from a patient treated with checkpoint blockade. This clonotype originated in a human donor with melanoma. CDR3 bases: TGTGCCAGCAGCCCCCTGGGGCCCCACGAGCAGTACTTC. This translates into CASSPLGPHEQYF.